One sample yielded the 28 T cell receptor beta chains listed below, sequenced in a study of response to subunit inactivated influenza vaccine. TCRdb called the RT-PCR reads again in MiXCR, with one record for every CDR3 protein. This table holds about 780,000 distinct CDR3 sequences, approximately 18% found once. The sample consisted of PBMCs from blood, taken around 5 days after vaccination. These TCRs come from a man aged 50 to 59 who received an inactivated influenza vaccine.

The rearrangement links TRBV20-1 to TRBJ2-7; 11 bases match TRBD2. The V gene end was trimmed by 3 bases and the J gene end by 0 bases; junction bases not matched to a gene: 10. The CDR3 totals 17 residues. Germline V gene sequence: CDR1 DFQATT, CDR2 SNEGSKA (reference sequence). The CDR3 reads CSASFTSGGRPSYEQYF. CDR3 in DNA: TGCAGTGCTAGCTTTACTAGCGGGGGACGCCCCTCCTACGAGCAGTACTTC.

The rearrangement joins TRBV7-8 to TRBJ1-1; D call uncertain. Germline V gives CDR1 SGHVS, CDR2 FQNEAQ. The CDR3 has 12 amino acids. V was shortened by 1 base and J by 6 bases, with 6 bases between the two germline ends. The CDR3 region is CASSLGRAEAFF. The CDR3 coding sequence is TGTGCCAGCAGCTTAGGGCGCGCTGAAGCTTTCTTT. Full variable domain (rest looked up from reference TRBV7-8 and TRBJ1-1): GAGVSQSPRYKVAKRGQDVALRCDPISGHVSLFWYQQALGQGPEFLTYFQNEAQLDKSGLPSDRFFAERPEGSVSTLKIQRTQQEDSAVYLCASSLGRAEAFFGQGTRLTVV.

This clonotype was recorded many times. This chain links TRBV24-1 with TRBJ2-3; D is unclear. Between the trimmed V and J ends, which lost 4 bases and 2 bases, there was a span of 6 bases. Germline CDR1 KGHDR, CDR2 SFDVKD. CDR3 size: 13 residues. CDR3 residues: CATSDRLTDTQYF. In DNA, the CDR3 is TGTGCCACCAGTGACAGGCTCACAGATACGCAGTATTTT.

This clonotype was detected only a few times. The V call is TRBV20-1, the J call TRBJ2-7, with 9 bases lining up with TRBD2. J gave up 3 bases and V 2 bases, and 8 bases lay outside the gene matches. Germline-derived CDR1 and CDR2 are DFQATT and SNEGSKA (reference sequence). This CDR3 comprises 15 residues. The CDR3 reads CSARYSGRTNYEQYF. Here the CDR3 DNA reads TGCAGTGCTAGATACAGCGGGAGGACTAACTACGAGCAGTACTTC.

In this sample, this clonotype turned up a few times. The chain couples TRBV20-1 to TRBJ2-2, with 7 bases fitting TRBD2. The CDR3 has 15 amino acids. Germline V CDR1 and CDR2: DFQATT, SNEGSKA (reference sequence). The junction had 10 bases not matched to a gene; V was cut back by 2 bases and J by 7 bases. CDR3 residues: CSARSLSSGSGELFF. CDR3 bases: TGCAGTGCTAGATCTTTGTCTAGCGGAAGCGGGGAGCTGTTTTTT.

The chain recombines TRBV29-1 with TRBJ2-5, with 7 bases identical to TRBD2. This CDR3 has 13 residues. Germline-derived CDR1 and CDR2 are SQVTM and ANQGSEA. Trimming took 6 bases from V and 2 from J; bases not matched to a gene: 6. In nucleotides, the CDR3 is TGCAGCGTAGCGGGGACCACGCAAGAGACCCAGTACTTC. Its protein is CSVAGTTQETQYF.

This clonotype was detected a few times. The CDR3 coding sequence is TGTGCCAGCAGTTTTAGCGCGGTCACTTATGAGCAGTTCTTC. Its translation: CASSFSAVTYEQFF. This chain links TRBV12-3 or TRBV12-4 with TRBJ2-1; D may be TRBD2 (5 bases). The V end lost 3 bases, the J end lost 8 bases, and 14 bases lay between the germline ends. The CDR3 totals 14 residues.

This clonotype was seen a handful of times. The chain couples TRBV29-1 to TRBJ1-1; 7 nucleotides match TRBD1. V lost 4 bases to trimming and J lost 4 bases; unmatched junction nucleotides: 6. CDR1 SQVTM and CDR2 ANQGSEA come from the germline V gene. This CDR3 is built from 13 residues. CDR3 sequence: CSVAQGLRTEAFF. CDR3 bases: TGCAGCGTTGCACAGGGGCTACGCACTGAAGCTTTCTTT.

The sample holds a few counts of this clonotype. The J gene is TRBJ2-5, the V gene TRBV10-3, with TRBD2 matching over 10 bases. CDR3 length: 15 amino acids. Germline CDR1 ENHRY, CDR2 SYGVKD. The trim removed 10 bases at V and 2 bases at J, leaving 10 bases unmatched. CDR3 bases: TGTGCCACCGCCCGACTAGCGGGTGAACAAGAGACCCAGTACTTC. It codes for CATARLAGEQETQYF.

In its sample, this clonotype was seen a few times. The CDR3: CASSLDTGGLYEQYF. CDR3 nucleotide sequence: TGCGCCAGCAGCTTGGATACAGGGGGCCTCTACGAGCAGTACTTC. The rearrangement uses TRBV5-1 and TRBJ2-7; 9 bases agree with TRBD1. Trimming removed 0 bases from V and 3 bases from J; junction bases left unmatched: 4. This CDR3 is built from 15 residues. CDR1 is SGHRS and CDR2 is YFSETQ in the germline V gene. Together with reference TRBV5-1 and TRBJ2-7, the CDR3 gives the full variable domain: KAGVTQTPRYLIKTRGQQVTLSCSPISGHRSVSWYQQTPGQGLQFLFEYFSETQRNKGNFPGRFSGRQFSNSRSEMNVSTLELGDSALYLCASSLDTGGLYEQYFGPGTRLTVT.

This sequence joins TRBV6-5 and TRBJ2-2, with D perhaps TRBD2 (6 bases). Germline V gene sequence: CDR1 MNHEY, CDR2 SVGAGI. This CDR3 contains 18 residues. V was pared by 0 bases and J by 2 bases, with 16 bases between. CDR3 protein: CASSYSYQGLSNTGELFF. The CDR3 nucleotides read TGTGCCAGCAGTTACTCTTACCAAGGACTATCCAACACCGGGGAGCTGTTTTTT.

V and J are TRBV6-1 and TRBJ1-1; D is ambiguous. Germline CDR1 and CDR2: MNHNS and SASEGT. V dropped 6 bases and J dropped 1 base, with 9 bases sitting between them. The CDR3 runs 13 residues. As DNA, the CDR3 is TGTGCCAGCAGACCTCGAAGGAACACTGAAGCTTTCTTT. Encoded protein: CASRPRRNTEAFF.

The table lists this clonotype with a few counts. In nucleotides, the CDR3 is TGTGCCAGCAGCCAGCGGTCCGAGCAGTACTTC. As protein: CASSQRSEQYF. V and J are TRBV7-2 and TRBJ2-7; weak D call: TRBD2 (5 bases). Trimming stripped 5 bases from V and 6 bases from J, with 8 bases between. This CDR3 is built from 11 residues. Germline V gene sequence: CDR1 SGHTA, CDR2 FQGNSA.

This clonotype was detected a few times. CDR3 in DNA: TGTGCCAGCAGTTTATTCGGGACAGTGAGTGAGCAGTTCTTC. Its protein is CASSLFGTVSEQFF. The chain employs TRBV27 and TRBJ2-1; 7 nucleotides align to TRBD1. CDR1 is MNHEY and CDR2 is SMNVEV in the germline V gene (reference sequence). V shed 1 base, J shed 9 bases, and the junction held 6 bases outside the gene matches. This CDR3 has 14 amino acids.

This clonotype was picked up a small number of times. V usage is TRBV5-1 and J usage is TRBJ2-7; TRBD2 aligns across 8 bases. Germline CDR1 reads SGHRS; CDR2 reads YFSETQ. The CDR3 loop spans 16 amino acids. Trimming removed 3 bases from V and 2 bases from J; junction bases left unmatched: 10. CDR3 in DNA: TGCGCCAGCAGCTCAAGATTTAGCGGGGAGCCCTACGAGCAGTACTTC. Translated, it gives CASSSRFSGEPYEQYF. Drawing the rest from reference TRBV5-1 and TRBJ2-7, the complete variable domain is KAGVTQTPRYLIKTRGQQVTLSCSPISGHRSVSWYQQTPGQGLQFLFEYFSETQRNKGNFPGRFSGRQFSNSRSEMNVSTLELGDSALYLCASSSRFSGEPYEQYFGPGTRLTVT.

The chain has TRBV28 and TRBJ1-6, with D tentatively TRBD1 (6 bases). CDR1 is MDHEN and CDR2 is SYDVKM in the germline V gene. This CDR3 is built from 13 residues. Trimming left V 8 bases short and J 9 bases short, with 14 bases between. Here the CDR3 reads CASHGGLGSPLHF. CDR3 nucleotides: TGTGCCAGCCACGGGGGGCTCGGTTCACCCCTCCACTTT.

The genes are TRBV4-1 and TRBJ2-7; the D gene could be TRBD1 or TRBD2 (6 bases each). Germline V CDR1 and CDR2: MGHRA, YSYEKL. The CDR3 consists of 17 residues. V was pared by 4 bases and J by 2 bases, with 21 bases between. The CDR3 protein is CASSPEVGGGGTYEQYF. The CDR3 DNA sequence: TGCGCCAGCAGCCCCGAGGTGGGGGGCGGAGGGACCTACGAGCAGTACTTC.

The genes are TRBV4-2 and TRBJ2-7; 7 positions match TRBD1. Unmatched junction bases numbered 7, after V lost 0 bases and J lost 2 bases. The CDR3 runs 16 residues. Germline values: CDR1 LGHNA, CDR2 YNFKEQ. CDR3 nucleotide sequence: TGTGCCAGCAGCCAAGATCAGGGGGTACCCCCCTACGAGCAGTACTTC. Protein: CASSQDQGVPPYEQYF.

The chain is built from TRBV10-3 and TRBJ2-1; 9 bases are shared with TRBD2. J gave up 7 bases and V 3 bases, and 19 bases lay outside the gene matches. The CDR3 length is 19 residues. Germline V gene data show CDR1 as ENHRY and CDR2 as SYGVKD. Here the CDR3 reads CAISDVLVRRGRAGNEQFF. CDR3 coding DNA: TGTGCCATCAGTGACGTCCTGGTCCGGCGCGGGAGGGCCGGGAATGAGCAGTTCTTC.

The rearrangement joins TRBV12-3 or TRBV12-4 to TRBJ2-2, with D possibly being TRBD2 (5 bases). The CDR3 contains 18 residues. The V and J ends lost 5 bases and 7 bases respectively, with 26 bases between them. The CDR3 DNA reads TGTGCCAGCAGTCCCACCGGGATACTATCGGGGAACCTCGGGGAGCTGTTTTTT. Translation gives CASSPTGILSGNLGELFF.

This clonotype was observed a handful of times. The chain joins TRBV25-1 to TRBJ2-6; D not certain. Germline CDR1 reads MGHDK; CDR2 reads SYGVNS. Trimming cost V 5 bases and J 2 bases, with 7 bases left between them. The CDR3 consists of 14 residues. CDR3 bases: TGTGCCAGCAGTTCCCAGACTGGGGCCAACGTCCTGACTTTC. This translates into CASSSQTGANVLTF.

This clonotype showed up just a few times. This chain joins TRBV20-1 and TRBJ2-3; TRBD1 agrees at 8 bases. Unmatched junction bases numbered 18, after V lost 1 base and J lost 6 bases. The CDR3 totals 18 residues. Germline loops: CDR1 DFQATT, CDR2 SNEGSKA (reference sequence). Here the CDR3 DNA reads TGCAGTGCTAGAGGTTTTCACCCTCGGCAGGGGGCATTGGATACGCAGTATTTT. This codes for CSARGFHPRQGALDTQYF.

V is TRBV7-8 and J is TRBJ2-3, with TRBD1 matching 7 bases. Germline V gene lookup returns CDR1 SGHVS and CDR2 FQNEAQ. The CDR3 has 13 amino acids. V shed 5 bases, J shed 6 bases, and the junction held 5 bases outside the gene matches. This CDR3 is CASSGQTGDTQYF. CDR3 nucleotide sequence: TGTGCCAGCAGCGGCCAGACAGGGGATACGCAGTATTTT.

The table lists this clonotype with a few counts. J is TRBJ2-7 and V is TRBV25-1; D not resolved. The CDR3 contains 12 residues. Germline values: CDR1 MGHDK, CDR2 SYGVNS. V gave up 3 bases and J gave up 3 bases, with 6 bases separating them. CDR3 region: CASSDFLYEQYF. CDR3 DNA: TGTGCCAGCAGTGACTTCCTCTACGAGCAGTACTTC.

This clonotype was seen a handful of times. The gene calls are TRBV10-3 and TRBJ2-1; 14 nucleotides line up with TRBD2. V dropped 2 bases and J dropped 9; count of bases not matched to a gene: 12. The CDR3 totals 18 residues. Germline-derived CDR1 and CDR2 are ENHRY and SYGVKD. CDR3 sequence (DNA): TGTGCCATCAGTGAGAACCAACCGGGACTAGCGGGAGTAGGTGAGCAGTTCTTC. Its translation: CAISENQPGLAGVGEQFF.

This clonotype was counted many times. The V and J genes are TRBV7-2 and TRBJ2-2, with D possibly TRBD1 on 6 matching bases. CDR1 is SGHTA, CDR2 FQGNSA, per germline. This CDR3 is built from 15 residues. The V gene lost 5 bases and the J gene lost 4 bases, with 14 bases spanning the gap. This CDR3 reads CASSLLTGPTGELFF. CDR3 coding DNA: TGTGCCAGCAGCCTGTTGACAGGTCCCACCGGGGAGCTGTTTTTT.

The chain employs TRBV7-6 and TRBJ2-3; TRBD1 might be the D (5 bases). The V gene lost 5 bases and the J gene lost 4 bases, with 22 bases spanning the gap. The germline gives CDR1 SGHVS, CDR2 FNYEAQ. The CDR3 runs to 17 residues. CDR3 nucleotides: TGTGCCAGCAGCGCTAAGGTTGGGGCCCTGACGGCAGATACGCAGTATTTT. Its protein product is CASSAKVGALTADTQYF.

The rearrangement links TRBV30 to TRBJ2-7; 12 bases agree with TRBD2. The CDR3 is made up of 16 amino acids. Germline trimming cut 0 bases from V and 7 bases from J; bases unmatched to any gene: 10. The germline CDR1 and CDR2 sequences are GTSNPN and SVGIG (reference sequence). The CDR3 spells CAWSVRLAGGLWEQYF. The DNA for the CDR3 is TGTGCCTGGAGTGTACGGCTAGCGGGAGGGTTGTGGGAGCAGTACTTC.